This TCR beta chain was recorded in a study of cytotoxic CD8 clonotypes in ibrutinib-treated CLL. Across the whole study: Specimens for response were gathered following a median around a year of therapy, spanning 6 to 36. Study findings and constraints: Before falling back toward baseline at progression, clonality had risen at the time of ibrutinib response.

The protocol was immunoSEQ multiplex PCR, while the TCRdb copy is restricted to in-frame clones and leaves out a portion. The data contain roughly 150,000 clones, about four fifths of them singletons. This clone was counted between two and nine times. The antigen remains unidentified. The starting material was PBMCs, obtained after 24 months of ibrutinib treatment. This sequence was found in a human donor with chronic lymphocytic leukemia.

The CDR3 DNA sequence: TGTGCCACCAGGGTCGGGGATACGCAGTATTTT. It is translated as CATRVGDTQYF. The V gene is TRBV6-1, the J gene TRBJ2-3, with D possibly matching TRBD1 (5 bases). Germline V gene sequence: CDR1 MNHNS, CDR2 SASEGT. V dropped 10 bases and J dropped 6 bases, with 11 bases sitting between them. The CDR3 runs 11 residues.